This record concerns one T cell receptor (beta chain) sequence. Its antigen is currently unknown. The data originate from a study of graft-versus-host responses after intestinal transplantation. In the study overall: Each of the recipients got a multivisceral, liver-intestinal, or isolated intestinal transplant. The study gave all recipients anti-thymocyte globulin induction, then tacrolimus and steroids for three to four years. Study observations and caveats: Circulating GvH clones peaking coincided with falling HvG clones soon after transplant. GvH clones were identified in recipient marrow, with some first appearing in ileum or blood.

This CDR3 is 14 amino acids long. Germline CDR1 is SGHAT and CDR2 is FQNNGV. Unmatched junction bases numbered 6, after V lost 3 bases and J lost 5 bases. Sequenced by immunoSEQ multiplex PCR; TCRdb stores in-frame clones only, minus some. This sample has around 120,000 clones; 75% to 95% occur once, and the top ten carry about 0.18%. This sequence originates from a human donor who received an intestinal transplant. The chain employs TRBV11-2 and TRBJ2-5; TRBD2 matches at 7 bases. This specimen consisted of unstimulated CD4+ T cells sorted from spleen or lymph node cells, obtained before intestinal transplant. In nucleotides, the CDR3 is TGTGCCAGCAGCTTTACGGGAGGAAGGGAGACCCAGTACTTC. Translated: CASSFTGGRETQYF.